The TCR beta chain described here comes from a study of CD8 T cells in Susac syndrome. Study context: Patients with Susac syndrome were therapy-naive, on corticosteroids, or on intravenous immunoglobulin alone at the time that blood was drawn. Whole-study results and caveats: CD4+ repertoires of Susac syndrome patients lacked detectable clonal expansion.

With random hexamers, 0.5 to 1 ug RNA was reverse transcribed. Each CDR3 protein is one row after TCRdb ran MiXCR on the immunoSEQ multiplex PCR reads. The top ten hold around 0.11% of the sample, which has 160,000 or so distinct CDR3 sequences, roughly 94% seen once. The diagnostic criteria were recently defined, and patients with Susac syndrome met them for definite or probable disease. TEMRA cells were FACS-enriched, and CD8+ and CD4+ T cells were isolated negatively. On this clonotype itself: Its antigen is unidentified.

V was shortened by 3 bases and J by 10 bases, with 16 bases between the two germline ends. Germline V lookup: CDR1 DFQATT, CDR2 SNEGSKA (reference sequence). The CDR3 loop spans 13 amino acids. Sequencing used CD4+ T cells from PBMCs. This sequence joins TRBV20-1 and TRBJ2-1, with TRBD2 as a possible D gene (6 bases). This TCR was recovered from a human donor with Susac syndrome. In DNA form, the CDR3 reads TGCAGTGCTAGCGGGGACTCTCCCGGCGAGCAGTTCTTC. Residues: CSASGDSPGEQFF.